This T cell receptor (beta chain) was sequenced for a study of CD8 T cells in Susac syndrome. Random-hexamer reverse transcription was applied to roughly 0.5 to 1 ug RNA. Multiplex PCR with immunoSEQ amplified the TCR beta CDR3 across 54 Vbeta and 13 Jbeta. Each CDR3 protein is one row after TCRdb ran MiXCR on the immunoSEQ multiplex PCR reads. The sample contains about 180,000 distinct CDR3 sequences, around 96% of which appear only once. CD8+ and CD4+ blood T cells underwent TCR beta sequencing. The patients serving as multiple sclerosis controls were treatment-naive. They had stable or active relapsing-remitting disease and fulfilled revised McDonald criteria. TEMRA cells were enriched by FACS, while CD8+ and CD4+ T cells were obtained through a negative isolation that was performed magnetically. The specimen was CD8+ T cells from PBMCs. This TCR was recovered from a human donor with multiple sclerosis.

The DNA for the CDR3 is TGCAGCGTCGCTGACTACGGGAACGAGCAGTACTTC. Translating it yields CSVADYGNEQYF. The V gene is TRBV29-1, the J gene TRBJ2-7, with D maybe TRBD2 (5 bases). CDR3 size: 12 residues. CDR1 and CDR2 (germline): SQVTM, ANQGSEA. V was trimmed by 6 bases and J by 5 bases, leaving 14 bases between them.